The next 17 T cell receptor beta chains were all read from a single sample in a study of cytomegalovirus exposure and HLA in healthy donors. PCR employed 60 Vbeta and 13 Jbeta primers. Clones were read by immunoSEQ multiplex PCR, and TCRdb kept only the in-frame ones, dropping some. Here the sample spans more than 95,000 clones, around 75% being singletons. Sequenced sample: PBMCs. The receptor set was obtained from a woman between 50 and 59 years old in good health and CMV-seronegative.

This chain joins TRBV7-6 and TRBJ1-4; the match to TRBD1 covers 7 bases. The CDR3 is 14 amino acids. Germline V CDR1 and CDR2: SGHVS, FNYEAQ. The V segment lost 0 bases and the J segment 10 bases; nucleotides outside the gene matches: 5. CDR3 residues: CASSLAGGDGKLFF. CDR3 in DNA: TGTGCCAGCAGCTTAGCAGGGGGCGACGGAAAACTGTTTTTT. Drawing the rest from reference TRBV7-6 and TRBJ1-4, the complete variable domain is GAGVSQSPRYKVTKRGQDVALRCDPISGHVSLYWYRQALGQGPEFLTYFNYEAQQDKSGLPNDRFSAERPEGSISTLTIQRTEQRDSAMYRCASSLAGGDGKLFFGSGTQLSVL.

The V call is TRBV4-3, the J call TRBJ1-1; D is uncertain. This CDR3 contains 13 residues. The V and J ends lost 0 bases and 7 bases respectively, with 9 bases between them. CDR1 is LGHNA, CDR2 YSLEER, per germline. CDR3 DNA sequence: TGCGCCAGCAGCCAAGACTACCGATTTGAAGCTTTCTTT. It specifies CASSQDYRFEAFF.

This clone has a single count. This chain connects TRBV6-5 to TRBJ1-1, with D tentatively TRBD1 (5 bases). Germline CDR1 MNHEY, CDR2 SVGAGI. The V end was cut by 6 bases, the J end by 1 base, with 15 bases between. This CDR3 contains 15 residues. CDR3 protein: CASRSGGGWNTEAFF. The CDR3 DNA sequence: TGTGCCAGCAGGTCTGGGGGGGGATGGAACACTGAAGCTTTCTTT.

The chain carries TRBV20-1 and TRBJ2-7; D is perhaps TRBD2 (5 bases). This CDR3 contains 11 residues. Per germline, CDR1 DFQATT and CDR2 SNEGSKA (reference sequence). V was cut by 7 bases and J by 5 bases, with 12 bases left in between. The CDR3, as DNA: TGCAGTGTTCCCATGAGGGACGAGCAGTACTTC. This encodes CSVPMRDEQYF.

The V call is TRBV5-6, the J call TRBJ2-1; 10 positions match TRBD1. CDR3 length equals 15 residues. Germline CDR1 reads SGHDT; CDR2 reads YYEEEE. V was pared by 0 bases and J by 7 bases, with 4 bases of the junction left unmatched. In nucleotides, the CDR3 is TGTGCCAGCAGCTTGGGACAGGGGGCTTGGAATGAGCAGTTCTTC. Translation gives CASSLGQGAWNEQFF.

The chain links TRBV27 to TRBJ1-6; D remains ambiguous. From germline, CDR1 is MNHEY and CDR2 SMNVEV (reference sequence). The CDR3 is 12 amino acids. The V end lost 3 bases, the J end lost 14 bases, and 11 bases lay between the germline ends. The CDR3 reads CASSLARGTLHF. CDR3 nucleotides: TGTGCCAGCAGTTTGGCCCGGGGAACCCTCCACTTT.

The chain combines TRBV6-4 with TRBJ1-3; weak D call: TRBD1 (6 bases). Germline lookup yields CDR1 MRHNA and CDR2 SNTAGT. This CDR3 has 15 residues. V lost 6 bases to trimming and J lost 0 bases, with 12 bases between them. The CDR3: CASRGTHSSGNTIYF. The CDR3 bases are TGTGCCAGCAGGGGGACACACAGCTCTGGAAACACCATATATTTT.

The chain carries TRBV9 and TRBJ2-1, with 9 bases aligning to TRBD2. V gave up 2 bases and J gave up 7 bases; unmatched junction bases: 7. Germline V gives CDR1 SGDLS, CDR2 YYNGEE. This CDR3 is built from 15 residues. Here the CDR3 DNA reads TGTGCCAGCAGCGTGGGGCGGGAGGGCCGGAATGAGCAGTTCTTC. Amino acids: CASSVGREGRNEQFF.

The rearrangement joins TRBV19 to TRBJ2-1; 8 nucleotides match TRBD2. CDR1 and CDR2 (germline): LNHDA, SQIVND (reference sequence). There are 19 residues in the CDR3. The V gene end was trimmed by 0 bases and the J gene end by 4 bases; junction bases not matched to a gene: 14. CDR3 in DNA: TGTGCCAGTAGTATAGAAGGACTAGCCCTCAGACCTTTATACAATGAGCAGTTCTTC. Translating gives CASSIEGLALRPLYNEQFF.

The V and J genes are TRBV6-5 and TRBJ2-7; perhaps TRBD2 as D (5 bases). Germline V gives CDR1 MNHEY, CDR2 SVGAGI. The V gene lost 7 bases and the J gene lost 6 bases, with 10 bases spanning the gap. The CDR3 consists of 11 residues. In nucleotides, the CDR3 is TGTGCCAGCAAGAGGGATCTCGAGCAGTACTTC. It yields the protein CASKRDLEQYF.

This clone appeared a few times. This chain joins TRBV6-5 and TRBJ1-1, with 8 bases lining up with TRBD1. J gave up 1 base and V 4 bases, and 5 bases lay outside the gene matches. The CDR3 sequence is 15 residues long. The germline V gene encodes CDR1 MNHEY and CDR2 SVGAGI. CDR3 in amino acids: CASSSNDRGNTEAFF. CDR3 DNA sequence: TGTGCCAGCAGTTCGAATGACAGGGGGAACACTGAAGCTTTCTTT.

This clone was counted only a few times. The rearrangement links TRBV10-3 to TRBJ1-3; D unresolved. The V end was cut by 0 bases, the J end by 0 bases, with 6 bases between. The CDR3 length is 15 residues. Germline CDR1 is ENHRY and CDR2 is SYGVKD. CDR3: CAISESRNSGNTIYF. The CDR3 DNA reads TGTGCCATCAGTGAGTCGAGAAACTCTGGAAACACCATATATTTT.

This chain joins TRBV5-6 and TRBJ2-5, with 10 bases lining up with TRBD2. V lost 0 bases and J lost 5; bases outside the gene matches: 7. The germline CDR1 and CDR2 sequences are SGHDT and YYEEEE. The CDR3 runs to 16 residues. The CDR3, as DNA: TGTGCCAGCAGCTTGGCGGCTAGCGGGAGTTTGGAGACCCAGTACTTC. Its protein is CASSLAASGSLETQYF.

In regard to this clone: One junction end disagrees with the germline gene, perhaps due to a read error. This sequence joins TRBV19 and TRBJ1-1; 7 bases fit TRBD1. The CDR3 is 15 residues long. Germline-derived CDR1 and CDR2 are LNHDA and SQIVND (reference sequence). In nucleotides, the CDR3 is TGTGCCAGTAGTATGGTGGGACAGACGAACAGTGAAGCTTTCTTT. Residues: CASSMVGQTNSEAFF.

The chain links TRBV5-1 to TRBJ1-2, with D maybe TRBD1 (5 bases). Germline V gives CDR1 SGHRS, CDR2 YFSETQ. This CDR3 spans 18 amino acids. Trimming removed 1 base from V and 4 bases from J, with 23 bases in between. Here the CDR3 reads CASSLNPISDAGGYGYTF. Written as DNA, the CDR3 is TGCGCCAGCAGCTTGAATCCTATCTCGGACGCCGGGGGCTATGGCTACACCTTC.

The rearrangement joins TRBV5-5 to TRBJ2-2; D perhaps matches TRBD1 (6 bases). This CDR3 has 14 residues. With 1 base removed from V and 6 bases from J, the gap between germline ends came to 10 bases. Per the germline V gene, CDR1 is SGHKS and CDR2 is YYEKEE (reference sequence). CDR3 nucleotide sequence: TGTGCCAGCAGCTTGCTGCAGGGGCCCGGGGAGCTGTTTTTT. Amino acids: CASSLLQGPGELFF.

This clone appeared a single time. V is TRBV2 and J is TRBJ2-7; D is possibly TRBD1 (5 bases). V was trimmed by 6 bases and J by 5 bases, leaving 11 bases between them. The CDR3 length is 12 residues. Germline V gene data show CDR1 as SNHLY and CDR2 as FYNNEI. Here the CDR3 reads CASRGQKDEQYF. For the CDR3, the DNA is TGTGCCAGCAGGGGGCAGAAGGACGAGCAGTACTTC. Using reference TRBV2 and TRBJ2-7 for the parts outside the CDR3, the full variable domain is EPEVTQTPSHQVTQMGQEVILRCVPISNHLYFYWYRQILGQKVEFLVSFYNNEISEKSEIFDDQFSVERPDGSNFTLKIRSTKLEDSAMYFCASRGQKDEQYFGPGTRLTVT.